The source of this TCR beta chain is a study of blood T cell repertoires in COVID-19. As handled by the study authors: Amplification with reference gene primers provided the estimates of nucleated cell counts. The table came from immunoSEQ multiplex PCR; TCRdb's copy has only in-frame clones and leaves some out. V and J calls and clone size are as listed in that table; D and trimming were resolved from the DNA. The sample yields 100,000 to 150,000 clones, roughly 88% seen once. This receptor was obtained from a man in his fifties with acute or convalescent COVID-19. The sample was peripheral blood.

The CDR3 sequence is CASRHGASGYEQYF. CDR3 nucleotides: TGTGCCAGCAGGCATGGGGCTAGCGGCTACGAGCAGTACTTC. V usage is TRBV7-8 and J usage is TRBJ2-7; TRBD2 aligns across 7 bases. Germline CDR1 and CDR2: SGHVS and FQNEAQ. V lost 6 bases and J lost 3; bases outside the gene matches: 8. The CDR3 sequence is 14 residues long.